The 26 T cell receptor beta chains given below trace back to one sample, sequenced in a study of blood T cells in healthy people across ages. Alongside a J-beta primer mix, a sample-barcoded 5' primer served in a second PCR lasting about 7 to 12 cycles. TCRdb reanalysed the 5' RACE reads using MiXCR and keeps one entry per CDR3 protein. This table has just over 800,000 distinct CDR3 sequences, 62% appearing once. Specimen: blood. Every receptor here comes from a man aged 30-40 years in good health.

CDR3 loop: CASSPQGTGQETQYF. The CDR3 DNA is TGTGCCAGCAGCCCCCAAGGGACCGGTCAAGAGACCCAGTACTTC. The chain carries TRBV5-6 and TRBJ2-5; TRBD1 or TRBD2 may be the D gene (5 bases each). This CDR3 comprises 15 residues. Germline-derived CDR1 and CDR2 are SGHDT and YYEEEE. V was clipped by 4 bases and J by 2 bases, with 15 bases between them.

The CDR3, as DNA: TGCAGTGCTACCCCGACAGGGGACCCCTACGAGCAGTACTTC. Its protein is CSATPTGDPYEQYF. The rearrangement joins TRBV20-1 to TRBJ2-4; 8 nucleotides align to TRBD1. TRBJ2-7 matches the DNA end more closely, so the J call is doubtful. This CDR3 has 14 amino acids. Looked up from germline, CDR1 is DFQATT and CDR2 is SNEGSKA (reference sequence).

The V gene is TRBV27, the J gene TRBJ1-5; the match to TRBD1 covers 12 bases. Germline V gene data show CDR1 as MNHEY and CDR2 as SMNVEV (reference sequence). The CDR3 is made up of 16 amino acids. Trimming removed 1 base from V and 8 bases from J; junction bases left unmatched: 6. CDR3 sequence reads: CASSLLGTGGREPQHF. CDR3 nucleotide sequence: TGTGCCAGCAGTTTATTGGGGACAGGGGGCAGAGAGCCCCAGCATTTT.

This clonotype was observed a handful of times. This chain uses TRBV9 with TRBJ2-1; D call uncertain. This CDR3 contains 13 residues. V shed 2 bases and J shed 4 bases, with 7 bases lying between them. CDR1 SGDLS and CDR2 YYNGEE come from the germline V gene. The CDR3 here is CASSVGQYNEQFF. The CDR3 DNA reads TGTGCCAGCAGCGTTGGTCAGTACAATGAGCAGTTCTTC.

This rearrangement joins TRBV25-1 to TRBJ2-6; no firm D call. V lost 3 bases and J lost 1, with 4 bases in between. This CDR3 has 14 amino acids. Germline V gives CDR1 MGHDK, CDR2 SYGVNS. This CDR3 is CASSDPSGANVLTF. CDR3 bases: TGTGCCAGCAGTGACCCGTCTGGGGCCAACGTCCTGACTTTC.

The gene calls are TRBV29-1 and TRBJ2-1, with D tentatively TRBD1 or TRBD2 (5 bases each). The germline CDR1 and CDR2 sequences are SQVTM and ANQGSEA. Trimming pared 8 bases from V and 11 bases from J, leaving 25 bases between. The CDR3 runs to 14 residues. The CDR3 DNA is TGCAGCTCCGCCCCGGGACGGCGAGGGGATAAGCAGTTCTTC. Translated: CSSAPGRRGDKQFF.

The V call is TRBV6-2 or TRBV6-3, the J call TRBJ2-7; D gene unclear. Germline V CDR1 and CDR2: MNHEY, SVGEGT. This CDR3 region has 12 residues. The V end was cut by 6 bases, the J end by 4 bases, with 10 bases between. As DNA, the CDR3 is TGTGCCAGCAGAAACGACGTATACGAGCAGTACTTC. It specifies CASRNDVYEQYF.

In nucleotides, the CDR3 is TGTGCCACCAGCAAAGGGGACTCCGAAAGGCGTGAGCAGTTCTTC. As protein: CATSKGDSERREQFF. The chain uses TRBV15 and TRBJ2-1; possibly TRBD2 for D (6 bases). This CDR3 region has 15 residues. Germline CDR1 and CDR2: LNHNV and YYDKDF (reference sequence). The V end was cut by 4 bases, the J end by 9 bases, with 19 bases between.

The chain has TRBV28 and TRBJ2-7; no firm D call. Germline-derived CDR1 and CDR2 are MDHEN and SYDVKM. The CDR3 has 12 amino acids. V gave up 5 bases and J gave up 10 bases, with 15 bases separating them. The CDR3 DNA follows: TGTGCCAGCAGTCCTACATTGAATGGTCAGTACTTC. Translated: CASSPTLNGQYF.

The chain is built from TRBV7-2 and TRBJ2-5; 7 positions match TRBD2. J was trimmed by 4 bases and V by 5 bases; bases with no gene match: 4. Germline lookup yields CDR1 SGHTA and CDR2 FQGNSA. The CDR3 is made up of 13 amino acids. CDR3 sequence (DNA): TGTGCCAGCAGCGCCCCGGGGGGAGAGACCCAGTACTTC. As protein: CASSAPGGETQYF.

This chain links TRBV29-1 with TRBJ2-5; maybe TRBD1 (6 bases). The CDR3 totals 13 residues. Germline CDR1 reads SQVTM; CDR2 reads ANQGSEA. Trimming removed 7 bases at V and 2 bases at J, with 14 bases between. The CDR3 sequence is CSATGTSQETQYF. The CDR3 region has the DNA TGCAGCGCCACCGGGACATCGCAAGAGACCCAGTACTTC.

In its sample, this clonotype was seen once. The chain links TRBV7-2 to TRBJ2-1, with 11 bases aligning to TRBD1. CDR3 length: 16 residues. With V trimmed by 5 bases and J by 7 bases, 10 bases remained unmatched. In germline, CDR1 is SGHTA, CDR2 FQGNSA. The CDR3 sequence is CASSRLGTGGRNEQFF. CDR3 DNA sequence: TGTGCCAGCAGCCGCCTAGGGACAGGGGGAAGGAATGAGCAGTTCTTC.

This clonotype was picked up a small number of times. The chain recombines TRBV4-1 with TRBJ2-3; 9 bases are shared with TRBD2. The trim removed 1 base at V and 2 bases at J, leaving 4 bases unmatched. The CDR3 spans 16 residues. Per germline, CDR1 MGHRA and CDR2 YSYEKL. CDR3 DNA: TGCGCCAGCAGCCAAGTCCTAGCGGGGAACACAGATACGCAGTATTTT. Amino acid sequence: CASSQVLAGNTDTQYF.

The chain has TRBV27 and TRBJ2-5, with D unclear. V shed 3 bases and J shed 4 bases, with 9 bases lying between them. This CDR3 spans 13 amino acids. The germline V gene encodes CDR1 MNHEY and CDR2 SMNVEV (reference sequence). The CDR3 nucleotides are TGTGCCAGCAGTTTCGGGTCAGCAGAGACCCAGTACTTC. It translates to CASSFGSAETQYF.

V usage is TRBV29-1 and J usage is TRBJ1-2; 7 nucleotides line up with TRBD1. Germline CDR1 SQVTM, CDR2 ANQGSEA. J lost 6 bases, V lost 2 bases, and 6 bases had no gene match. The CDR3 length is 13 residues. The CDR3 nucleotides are TGCAGCGTTGAATCCGACAGGGTCCATGGCTACACCTTC. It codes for CSVESDRVHGYTF.

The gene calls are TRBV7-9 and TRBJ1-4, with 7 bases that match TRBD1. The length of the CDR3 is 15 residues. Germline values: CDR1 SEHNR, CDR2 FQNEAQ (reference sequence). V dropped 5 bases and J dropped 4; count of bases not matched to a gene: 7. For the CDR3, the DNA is TGTGCCAGCAGCAAATCGGGACAGAATAATGAAAAACTGTTTTTT. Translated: CASSKSGQNNEKLFF.

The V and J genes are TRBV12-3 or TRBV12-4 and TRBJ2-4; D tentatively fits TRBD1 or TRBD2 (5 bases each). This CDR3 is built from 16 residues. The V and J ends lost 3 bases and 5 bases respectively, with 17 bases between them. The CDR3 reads CASSFRQAGAQNIQYF. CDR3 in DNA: TGTGCCAGCAGTTTTCGGCAGGCCGGGGCCCAAAACATTCAGTACTTC.

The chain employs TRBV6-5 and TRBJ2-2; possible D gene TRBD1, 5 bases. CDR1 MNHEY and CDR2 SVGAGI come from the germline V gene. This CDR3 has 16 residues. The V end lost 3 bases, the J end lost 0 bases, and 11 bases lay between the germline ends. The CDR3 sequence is CASSYQGPPNTGELFF. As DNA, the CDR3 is TGTGCCAGCAGTTATCAGGGTCCGCCGAACACCGGGGAGCTGTTTTTT.

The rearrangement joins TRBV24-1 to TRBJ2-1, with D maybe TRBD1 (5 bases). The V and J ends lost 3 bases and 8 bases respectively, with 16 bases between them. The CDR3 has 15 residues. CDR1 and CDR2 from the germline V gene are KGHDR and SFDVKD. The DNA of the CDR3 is TGTGCCACCAGTGATCCCAATACAGGTTGGGATGAGCAGTTCTTC. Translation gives CATSDPNTGWDEQFF.

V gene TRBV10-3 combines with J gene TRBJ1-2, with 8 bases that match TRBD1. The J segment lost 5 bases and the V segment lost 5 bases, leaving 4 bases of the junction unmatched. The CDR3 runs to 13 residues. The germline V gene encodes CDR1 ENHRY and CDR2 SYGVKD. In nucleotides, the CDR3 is TGTGCCATCAGTAAGGGACAGGAGTATGGCTACACCTTC. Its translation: CAISKGQEYGYTF.

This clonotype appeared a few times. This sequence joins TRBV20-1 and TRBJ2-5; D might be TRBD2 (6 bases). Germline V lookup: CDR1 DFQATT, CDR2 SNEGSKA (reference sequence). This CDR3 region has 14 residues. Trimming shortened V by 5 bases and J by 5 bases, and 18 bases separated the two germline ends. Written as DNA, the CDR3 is TGCAGTGCTCCGAGAATAGGGAGGCTGGAGACCCAGTACTTC. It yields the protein CSAPRIGRLETQYF.

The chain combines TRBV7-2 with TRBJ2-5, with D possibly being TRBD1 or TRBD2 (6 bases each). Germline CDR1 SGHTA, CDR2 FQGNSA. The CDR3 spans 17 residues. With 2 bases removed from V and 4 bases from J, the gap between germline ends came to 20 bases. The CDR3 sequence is CASSLLEFGGGGETQYF. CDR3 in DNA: TGTGCCAGCAGCTTATTAGAGTTTGGAGGGGGTGGAGAGACCCAGTACTTC.

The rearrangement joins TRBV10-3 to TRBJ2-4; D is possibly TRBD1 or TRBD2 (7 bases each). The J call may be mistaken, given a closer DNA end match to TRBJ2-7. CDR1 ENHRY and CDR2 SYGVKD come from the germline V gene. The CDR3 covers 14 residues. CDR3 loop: CAISEGRDSSEQYF. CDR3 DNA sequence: TGTGCCATCAGTGAGGGGAGGGACAGTAGCGAGCAGTACTTC.

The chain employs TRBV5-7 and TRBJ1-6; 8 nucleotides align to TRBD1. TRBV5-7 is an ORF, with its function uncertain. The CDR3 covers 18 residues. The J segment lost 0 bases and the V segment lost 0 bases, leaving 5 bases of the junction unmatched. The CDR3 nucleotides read TGTGCCAGCAGCTTGGCCCGGGACAGGTCCTCCTATAATTCACCCCTCCACTTT. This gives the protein CASSLARDRSSYNSPLHF.

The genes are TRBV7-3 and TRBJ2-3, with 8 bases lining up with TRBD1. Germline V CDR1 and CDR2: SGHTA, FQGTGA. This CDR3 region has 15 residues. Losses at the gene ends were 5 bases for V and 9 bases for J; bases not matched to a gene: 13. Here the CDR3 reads CASSPAGTGRDTQYF. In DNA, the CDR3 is TGTGCCAGCAGCCCGGCTGGGACAGGACGAGACACGCAGTATTTT.

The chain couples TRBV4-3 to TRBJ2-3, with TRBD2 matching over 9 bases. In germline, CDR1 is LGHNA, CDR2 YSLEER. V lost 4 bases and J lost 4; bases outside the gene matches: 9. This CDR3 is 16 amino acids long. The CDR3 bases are TGCGCCAGCAGCCCCCTGACTAGCGGCGGACCAGATACGCAGTATTTT. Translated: CASSPLTSGGPDTQYF.